This TCR beta chain was retrieved from a study of T cell changes during pregnancy in multiple sclerosis. Looked up from germline, CDR1 is SGHRS and CDR2 is YFSETQ. The length of the CDR3 is 16 residues. Trimming removed 0 bases from V and 5 bases from J, with 17 bases in between. Assay: immunoSEQ multiplex PCR; the TCRdb copy retains only in-frame clones and omits some. Of approximately 51,000 clones in the sample, roughly 94% are singletons; the top ten hold around 0.6%. V usage is TRBV5-1 and J usage is TRBJ2-5, with a possible D match to TRBD2 (5 bases). The clonotype originates from a female donor with multiple sclerosis, enrolled in a pregnancy study. The starting material was CD4+ T cells from peripheral blood mononuclear cells, obtained in the second trimester of pregnancy. The CDR3 protein is CASSLARGLPWETQYF. DNA of the CDR3: TGCGCCAGCAGCTTGGCCCGGGGTCTCCCATGGGAGACCCAGTACTTC.